A single sample is the source of the 10 T cell receptor beta chains below, sequenced in a study of shared clonotypes between healthy human individuals. Method: immunoSEQ multiplex PCR; TCRdb's copy keeps in-frame clones and lacks some. The sample holds 950,000 to 1,100,000 clones, 65% to 80% seen once. The sequencing sample was made of memory CD4+ T cells sorted from blood. Subset in this sample: CD45RA-negative fraction. The receptors originated from a young man in good health.

The rearrangement links TRBV21-1 to TRBJ2-7; TRBD2, the table's D call, lacks a check against the DNA. TRBV21-1 is shown as a pseudogene. CDR3 length equals 17 residues. CDR3 nucleotide sequence: TGTGCCAGCAGCCGCGCGGGGCCAGCCCAGGACTCCTACGAGCAGTACTTC. Translating gives CASSRAGPAQDSYEQYF.

J is TRBJ2-5 and V is TRBV5-1; 8 positions agree with TRBD2. V gave up 4 bases and J gave up 2 bases; unmatched junction bases: 4. From germline, CDR1 is SGHRS and CDR2 YFSETQ. This CDR3 is built from 14 residues. The CDR3, as DNA: TGCGCCAGCAGCCCCCCGGGGGGGCAAGAGACCCAGTACTTC. Translation gives CASSPPGGQETQYF.

This chain connects TRBV6-6 to TRBJ2-1, with D uncertain. The CDR3 has 14 amino acids. The germline V gene has CDR1 MNHNY and CDR2 SVGAGI (reference sequence). V gave up 5 bases and J gave up 6 bases, with 14 bases separating them. CDR3 residues: CASSQTLLSNEQFF. CDR3 nucleotide sequence: TGTGCCAGCAGTCAGACCTTGTTGAGCAATGAGCAGTTCTTC.

The V call is TRBV7-2, the J call TRBJ1-2; D remains unclear. The V gene lost 2 bases and the J gene lost 8 bases, with 12 bases spanning the gap. Germline lookup yields CDR1 SGHTA and CDR2 FQGNSA. This CDR3 is 13 amino acids long. The CDR3 DNA reads as TGTGCCAGCAGCTTAAAGGTTGAGACCGGCTACACCTTC. Protein: CASSLKVETGYTF.

J is TRBJ2-2 and V is TRBV10-3; TRBD1 agrees at 7 bases. Germline CDR1 and CDR2: ENHRY and SYGVKD. V trimming: 6 bases; J trimming: 0 bases; junction bases outside the gene matches: 7. This CDR3 region has 16 residues. CDR3 sequence reads: CAISVNGQANTGELFF. The CDR3 DNA follows: TGTGCCATCAGCGTCAACGGACAGGCGAACACCGGGGAGCTGTTTTTT.

The V and J genes are TRBV6-5 and TRBJ1-6; TRBD1 aligns across 7 bases. Germline V gives CDR1 MNHEY, CDR2 SVGAGI. Trimming removed 11 bases from V and 7 bases from J; junction bases left unmatched: 8. The CDR3 sequence is 13 residues long. The CDR3 nucleotides read TGTGCCTCGGCCAGGGACAGAAATTCACCCCTCCACTTT. Translating it yields CASARDRNSPLHF.

The chain's CDR3 is CASRTRGPGANVLTF. CDR3 in DNA: TGTGCCAGCCGTACGCGAGGGCCTGGGGCCAACGTCCTGACTTTC. The genes are TRBV28 and TRBJ2-6; D possibly corresponds to TRBD2 (5 bases). The germline V and J ends were trimmed by 8 bases and 2 bases, with 13 bases remaining between them. This CDR3 region has 15 residues. Germline CDR1 and CDR2: MDHEN and SYDVKM.

The chain couples TRBV6-1 to TRBJ2-7; the D gene is possibly TRBD1 (5 bases). This CDR3 has 12 amino acids. The V gene lost 7 bases and the J gene lost 6 bases, with 13 bases spanning the gap. Germline V gene data show CDR1 as MNHNS and CDR2 as SASEGT. The CDR3 sequence is CASKAGMSEQYF. The CDR3 region has the DNA TGTGCCAGCAAGGCAGGGATGAGCGAGCAGTACTTC.

J is TRBJ1-6 and V is TRBV2; D unclear. The V and J ends lost 8 bases and 2 bases respectively, with 16 bases between them. Germline values: CDR1 SNHLY, CDR2 FYNNEI. There are 16 residues in the CDR3. CDR3 nucleotide sequence: TGTGCCAGCTCCTCCTCGTCGGGGACCTATAATTCACCCCTCCACTTT. Amino acids: CASSSSSGTYNSPLHF.

This clone was detected a few times. One end of the junction is discordant with germline, which a read error may explain. The genes are TRBV6-5 and TRBJ1-4; D is uncertain. The CDR3 is 12 residues long. CDR1 is MNHEY, CDR2 SVGAGI, per germline. The CDR3 sequence is CASSPSKEKLFF. In DNA, the CDR3 is TGTGCCAGCAGTCCCTCTAAAGAAAAACTGTTTTTT.